A single sample gave rise to the 30 T cell receptor beta chains below, sequenced in a study of CD8 T cells in Susac syndrome. Random hexamers were used to reverse transcribe the RNA input (roughly 0.5 to 1 ug). Via MiXCR, TCRdb re-called the immunoSEQ multiplex PCR reads, giving one row per CDR3 protein. The sample carries a few hundred thousand distinct CDR3 sequences, approximately 85% recorded once. The material sequenced was CD8+ T cells from PBMCs. The receptor set was obtained from a human donor with multiple sclerosis.

The chain is built from TRBV19 and TRBJ2-7; 7 bases agree with TRBD1. Germline trimming cut 5 bases from V and 7 bases from J; bases unmatched to any gene: 8. The CDR3 runs to 13 residues. The germline V gene encodes CDR1 LNHDA and CDR2 SQIVND (reference sequence). CDR3 protein: CASSPQTGNEQYF. The CDR3 DNA reads as TGTGCCAGTAGTCCCCAGACAGGGAATGAGCAGTACTTC. The variable domain in full, completed from reference TRBV19 and TRBJ2-7, reads DGGITQSPKYLFRKEGQNVTLSCEQNLNHDAMYWYRQDPGQGLRLIYYSQIVNDFQKGDIAEGYSVSREKKESFPLTVTSAQKNPTAFYLCASSPQTGNEQYFGPGTRLTVT.

V and J are TRBV6-5 and TRBJ1-1; possibly TRBD1 for D (5 bases). Germline loops: CDR1 MNHEY, CDR2 SVGAGI. V was pared by 7 bases and J by 4 bases, with 13 bases between. The CDR3 runs 13 residues. The CDR3 DNA sequence: TGTGCCAGCATCGACCGGGGGGGCACTGAAGCTTTCTTT. This sequence encodes CASIDRGGTEAFF.

V usage is TRBV3-1 and J usage is TRBJ1-2, with 9 positions matching TRBD1. The ends lost 0 bases at V and 1 base at J; junction bases unmatched: 6. CDR1 and CDR2 from the germline V gene are LGHDT and YNNKEL (reference sequence). The CDR3 is 17 residues long. As DNA, the CDR3 is TGTGCCAGCAGCCAAGATGGGGACAGGGACTTTAACTATGGCTACACCTTC. Its translation: CASSQDGDRDFNYGYTF.

There are a few counts of this clonotype. The V gene is TRBV30, the J gene TRBJ2-7, with D uncertain. V was trimmed by 0 bases and J by 0 bases, leaving 9 bases between them. Germline V gives CDR1 GTSNPN, CDR2 SVGIG (reference sequence). This CDR3 spans 14 amino acids. CDR3 amino acids: CAWSVRLPSYEQYF. The CDR3 bases are TGTGCCTGGAGTGTAAGGCTGCCCTCCTACGAGCAGTACTTC. Based on the CDR3 plus reference TRBV30 and TRBJ2-7, the full variable domain is SQTIHQWPATLVQPVGSPLSLECTVEGTSNPNLYWYRQAAGRGLQLLFYSVGIGQISSEVPQNLSASRPQDRQFILSSKKLLLSDSGFYLCAWSVRLPSYEQYFGPGTRLTVT.

The chain recombines TRBV2 with TRBJ2-1; 11 positions match TRBD2. This CDR3 has 16 amino acids. Germline CDR1 reads SNHLY; CDR2 reads FYNNEI. V lost 0 bases and J lost 15; bases outside the gene matches: 13. The CDR3 sequence: CASSEARRLAGTKGFF. The CDR3, as DNA: TGTGCCAGCAGTGAAGCCAGGAGACTAGCGGGAACTAAGGGGTTCTTC.

The chain has TRBV20-1 and TRBJ2-3, with 7 bases aligning to TRBD1. The CDR3 runs to 12 residues. The germline V gene has CDR1 DFQATT and CDR2 SNEGSKA (reference sequence). After removal of 7 bases from V and 0 bases from J, the junction contained 1 base not matched to a gene. This CDR3 reads CSVQGSTDTQYF. CDR3 nucleotide sequence: TGCAGTGTACAGGGGAGCACAGATACGCAGTATTTT.

The V and J genes are TRBV20-1 and TRBJ1-4; 7 bases agree with TRBD1. V was pared by 5 bases and J by 2 bases, with 8 bases of the junction left unmatched. The CDR3 covers 15 residues. CDR1 and CDR2 from the germline V gene are DFQATT and SNEGSKA (reference sequence). Here the CDR3 reads CSAANLQGTNEKLFF. DNA of the CDR3: TGCAGTGCTGCCAATCTACAGGGGACTAATGAAAAACTGTTTTTT.

V usage is TRBV4-1 and J usage is TRBJ2-7; no firm D call. Germline assignment: CDR1 MGHRA and CDR2 YSYEKL. V gave up 1 base and J gave up 1 base, with 8 bases separating them. The CDR3 runs to 14 residues. The CDR3: CASSQVKGSYEQYF. The CDR3 DNA is TGCGCCAGCAGCCAAGTCAAAGGGTCCTACGAGCAGTACTTC.

This clonotype was seen only once. The V call is TRBV27, the J call TRBJ2-7; 10 positions match TRBD1. Germline loops: CDR1 MNHEY, CDR2 SMNVEV (reference sequence). Germline trimming cut 1 base from V and 5 bases from J; bases unmatched to any gene: 5. The CDR3 is 15 residues long. This CDR3 is CASSLYLGTGDEQYF. CDR3 DNA sequence: TGTGCCAGCAGTTTATACCTCGGGACAGGGGACGAGCAGTACTTC.

The chain recombines TRBV27 with TRBJ1-5, with D tentatively TRBD1 (5 bases). Per the germline V gene, CDR1 is MNHEY and CDR2 is SMNVEV (reference sequence). Between the trimmed V and J ends, which lost 0 bases and 8 bases, there was a span of 14 bases. CDR3 size: 15 residues. The CDR3 DNA is TGTGCCAGCAGTTTATCGGGGCAGGGTGCTGAGCCCCAGCATTTT. Its translation is CASSLSGQGAEPQHF.

This chain joins TRBV6-5 and TRBJ2-7; D is tentatively TRBD1 or TRBD2 (6 bases each). Germline CDR1 reads MNHEY; CDR2 reads SVGAGI. This CDR3 is 20 amino acids long. V was clipped by 0 bases and J by 2 bases, with 26 bases between them. The CDR3 reads CASSYSSLFSRDTQTYEQYF. The CDR3 bases are TGTGCCAGCAGTTACTCCTCCTTGTTTTCGCGGGACACCCAAACCTACGAGCAGTACTTC.

The chain has TRBV7-8 and TRBJ2-5; maybe TRBD2 (5 bases). This CDR3 comprises 15 residues. The V end was cut by 1 base, the J end by 3 bases, with 12 bases between. CDR1 and CDR2 from the germline V gene are SGHVS and FQNEAQ. The DNA for the CDR3 is TGTGCCAGCAGCTTAGAACGGACTGGAGAAGAGACCCAGTACTTC. It specifies CASSLERTGEETQYF. The full variable domain, completed using reference TRBV7-8 and TRBJ2-5, is GAGVSQSPRYKVAKRGQDVALRCDPISGHVSLFWYQQALGQGPEFLTYFQNEAQLDKSGLPSDRFFAERPEGSVSTLKIQRTQQEDSAVYLCASSLERTGEETQYFGPGTRLLVL.

V gene TRBV20-1 combines with J gene TRBJ1-2; the D gene is possibly TRBD1 (5 bases). Trimming shortened V by 3 bases and J by 6 bases, and 11 bases separated the two germline ends. Germline CDR1 reads DFQATT; CDR2 reads SNEGSKA (reference sequence). This CDR3 has 12 amino acids. CDR3: CSARASGHGYTF. CDR3 nucleotides: TGCAGTGCTAGGGCCTCAGGGCATGGCTACACCTTC.

This rearrangement joins TRBV4-1 to TRBJ1-3; D gene unclear. From germline, CDR1 is MGHRA and CDR2 YSYEKL. The CDR3 totals 16 residues. Trimming left V 4 bases short and J 2 bases short, with 15 bases between. The CDR3 DNA sequence: TGCGCCAGCAGCCTCCTCTGGGCAGGCGCTGGAAACACCATATATTTT. Its translation is CASSLLWAGAGNTIYF.

The J gene is TRBJ2-3, the V gene TRBV28; D perhaps matches TRBD2 (6 bases). Germline V CDR1 and CDR2: MDHEN, SYDVKM. CDR3 size: 15 residues. Trimming shortened V by 5 bases and J by 3 bases, and 15 bases separated the two germline ends. Written as DNA, the CDR3 is TGTGCCAGCAGTGTCGGAGGGCGGATGACAGATACGCAGTATTTT. This encodes CASSVGGRMTDTQYF.

The chain employs TRBV2 and TRBJ1-1; D possibly corresponds to TRBD1 (6 bases). Germline assignment: CDR1 SNHLY and CDR2 FYNNEI. CDR3 length equals 19 residues. Trimming removed 7 bases from V and 4 bases from J, with 31 bases in between. CDR3 amino acids: CASIPPSGGLWLGGTEAFF. The CDR3 DNA follows: TGTGCCAGCATTCCCCCAAGCGGGGGGCTCTGGCTAGGGGGCACTGAAGCTTTCTTT.

The CDR3 protein is CASSLGQTYTEAFF. CDR3 nucleotide sequence: TGTGCCAGCAGCTTAGGGCAGACCTACACTGAAGCTTTCTTT. The chain employs TRBV7-9 and TRBJ1-1; no reliable D call. This CDR3 contains 14 residues. Trimming removed 1 base from V and 3 bases from J, with 9 bases in between. The germline V gene has CDR1 SEHNR and CDR2 FQNEAQ (reference sequence).

The V gene is TRBV2, the J gene TRBJ1-6; a weak D match, TRBD1 (5 bases). V lost 10 bases and J lost 14, with 18 bases in between. The CDR3 is made up of 12 amino acids. In germline, CDR1 is SNHLY, CDR2 FYNNEI. Written as DNA, the CDR3 is TGTGCCACCCAGGACATCCCTATAGCCCTCCACTTT. Translated: CATQDIPIALHF.

The chain combines TRBV27 with TRBJ1-1; 7 positions match TRBD1. The ends lost 9 bases at V and 1 base at J; junction bases unmatched: 5. This CDR3 has 13 residues. Germline-derived CDR1 and CDR2 are MNHEY and SMNVEV (reference sequence). The CDR3 region is CASSGTENTEAFF. CDR3 bases: TGTGCCAGTTCAGGGACAGAGAACACTGAAGCTTTCTTT.

This chain connects TRBV5-1 to TRBJ2-6; D is uncertain. Trimming stripped 2 bases from V and 0 bases from J, with 6 bases between. The CDR3 has 15 amino acids. Germline values: CDR1 SGHRS, CDR2 YFSETQ. CDR3 residues: CASSFEDSGANVLTF. DNA of the CDR3: TGCGCCAGCAGCTTCGAGGACTCTGGGGCCAACGTCCTGACTTTC. The variable domain in full, with the rest retrieved from reference TRBV5-1 and TRBJ2-6, is KAGVTQTPRYLIKTRGQQVTLSCSPISGHRSVSWYQQTPGQGLQFLFEYFSETQRNKGNFPGRFSGRQFSNSRSEMNVSTLELGDSALYLCASSFEDSGANVLTFGAGSRLTVL.

V usage is TRBV6-6 and J usage is TRBJ2-2, with TRBD1 matching 10 bases. Germline V gene data show CDR1 as MNHNY and CDR2 as SVGAGI (reference sequence). This CDR3 spans 15 amino acids. V lost 4 bases, J lost 4 bases, and 3 bases stayed unmatched. The CDR3 reads CASSSDRGGTGELFF. The CDR3 nucleotides read TGTGCCAGCAGTTCGGACAGGGGGGGCACCGGGGAGCTGTTTTTT.

The chain is built from TRBV24-1 and TRBJ2-5; weak D call: TRBD2 (6 bases). In germline, CDR1 is KGHDR, CDR2 SFDVKD. The CDR3 is made up of 15 amino acids. Trimming took off 1 base at V and 5 bases at J, with 13 bases between the two ends. CDR3 bases: TGTGCCACCAGTGATTTCAACGGGGGTCGGGAGACCCAGTACTTC. Its protein product is CATSDFNGGRETQYF.

The V call is TRBV29-1, the J call TRBJ2-1, with D unclear. CDR1 and CDR2 from the germline V gene are SQVTM and ANQGSEA. The V gene lost 5 bases and the J gene lost 7 bases, with 6 bases spanning the gap. The CDR3 has 10 amino acids. The chain's CDR3 is CSVRKNEQFF. The CDR3 DNA follows: TGCAGCGTTCGGAAGAATGAGCAGTTCTTC.

CDR3 sequence (DNA): TGTGCCAGCAGCGGGGGACAGGGACGAGATACGCAGTATTTT. It is translated as CASSGGQGRDTQYF. This chain joins TRBV7-6 and TRBJ2-3; 9 bases are shared with TRBD1. Trimming removed 5 bases from V and 5 bases from J; junction bases left unmatched: 5. The CDR3 sequence is 14 residues long. Germline V gene data show CDR1 as SGHVS and CDR2 as FNYEAQ.

This clonotype was observed a single time. CDR3 coding DNA: TGTGCCAGCAGTTTTCTAGCGGGCCCGAACACCGGGGAGCTGTTTTTT. Translating gives CASSFLAGPNTGELFF. The V and J genes are TRBV7-8 and TRBJ2-2; 8 bases fit TRBD2. CDR1 is SGHVS, CDR2 FQNEAQ, per germline. This CDR3 has 16 residues. With V trimmed by 6 bases and J by 0 bases, 6 bases remained unmatched.

On this clonotype: The junction shows a germline mismatch at one end, possibly a read error. The V gene is TRBV5-6, the J gene TRBJ1-5; D is ambiguous. In germline, CDR1 is SGHDT, CDR2 YYEEEE. The CDR3 runs 14 residues. The CDR3 DNA reads as TGTTCCAGCAGCTTGGCCCAGGCCAATCAGCCCCAGCATTTT. It is translated as CSSSLAQANQPQHF.

The chain carries TRBV6-5 and TRBJ2-1; D unclear. The CDR3 runs 13 residues. The V end lost 2 bases, the J end lost 2 bases, and 4 bases lay between the germline ends. In germline, CDR1 is MNHEY, CDR2 SVGAGI. CDR3 loop: CASSYNTYNEQFF. CDR3 in DNA: TGTGCCAGCAGTTACAATACCTACAATGAGCAGTTCTTC.

This clonotype has more than one count but fewer than ten. The gene calls are TRBV19 and TRBJ2-7; D is uncertain. The germline gives CDR1 LNHDA, CDR2 SQIVND (reference sequence). This CDR3 comprises 17 residues. V dropped 3 bases and J dropped 3 bases, with 21 bases sitting between them. The DNA of the CDR3 is TGTGCCAGTAGTATCGCGGAATCGAACCCGATCGTCTACGAGCAGTACTTC. This translates into CASSIAESNPIVYEQYF.

Here the CDR3 reads CASSLENGATEAFF. In DNA, the CDR3 is TGTGCCAGCAGCTTAGAGAATGGGGCTACTGAAGCTTTCTTT. V gene TRBV7-6 combines with J gene TRBJ1-1; TRBD1 is a possible D gene (5 bases). The CDR3 is 14 residues long. Germline CDR1 is SGHVS and CDR2 is FNYEAQ. Trimming left V 1 base short and J 5 bases short, with 11 bases between.

The chain links TRBV4-1 to TRBJ2-7; weak D call: TRBD2 (6 bases). This CDR3 is built from 17 residues. Germline V gene sequence: CDR1 MGHRA, CDR2 YSYEKL. V lost 4 bases and J lost 3, with 22 bases in between. In DNA form, the CDR3 reads TGCGCCAGCAGCCCCCAAGTGGTGGGAGGAAACCTCTACGAGCAGTACTTC. It encodes CASSPQVVGGNLYEQYF.